This entry concerns a single TCR beta chain. No antigen is known for it. CDR3 length: 16 residues. Trimming cost V 2 bases and J 2 bases; bases outside gene matches: 9. The germline V gene has CDR1 SGHVS and CDR2 FNYEAQ. PCR amplification relied on 60 Vbeta primers (plus 13 Jbeta primers). TCRdb keeps only in-frame clones here, not all; method: immunoSEQ multiplex PCR. The data hold fewer than 200,000 clones, with about 79% observed a single time. This sample was taken from a study of cytomegalovirus exposure and HLA in healthy donors. General observations from the study: In an earlier analysis, most TCR beta V segments were productive about 87% or about 30% of the time. Accurate HLA-A and HLA-B prediction from TCR beta sequences was reported for most subjects.

The V and J genes are TRBV7-6 and TRBJ2-7, with 7 bases lining up with TRBD2. The TCR sequence derives from a female donor in good health and CMV-seronegative. Sequenced sample: PBMCs. CDR3 coding DNA: TGTGCCAGCAGCTTATACGGGCTAGCGGACCCCTACGAGCAGTACTTC. Its protein is CASSLYGLADPYEQYF.